A selection of T cell receptor beta chains follows, all from one sample in a study of T cell responses to AZD1222 COVID-19 vaccine. The protocol was immunoSEQ multiplex PCR, while the TCRdb copy is restricted to in-frame clones and leaves out a portion. In the table there are 85,000 to 130,000 clones, roughly 90% of which are singletons. This specimen consisted of peripheral blood, obtained on day 0 of AZD1222 vaccination. The receptors stem from an adult in good health. Both conserved end residues are part of each CDR3. The D gene is left open where the match is weak. Clone size appears in some rows only: once, few, many, or a class for an expanded clone.

CDR3	DNA	V	J	D	size
CASSLVGLANPTDTQYF	TGTGCCAGCAGCTTAGTAGGGCTAGCGAATCCTACAGATACGCAGTATTTT	TRBV7-2	TRBJ2-3	-	-
CASSASLVRSYEQYF	TGTGCCAGCAGTGCTTCACTAGTTCGGTCCTACGAGCAGTACTTC	TRBV6-2/TRBV6-3	TRBJ2-7	-	-
CASSYTGGQYF	TGTGCCAGCAGTTACACCGGAGGGCAGTATTTT	TRBV28	TRBJ2-3	-	-
CASSLLGGGQYF	TGTGCCAGCAGTTTGTTAGGGGGTGGGCAGTACTTC	TRBV12-3/TRBV12-4	TRBJ2-7	-	-
CASSQRSLQAGGMEETQYF	TGCGCCAGCAGCCAAAGATCCTTACAGGCGGGAGGGATGGAAGAGACCCAGTACTTC	TRBV4-1	TRBJ2-5	TRBD2	-
CASSGRGAGYTF	TGTGCCAGCAGTGGGAGGGGGGCTGGCTACACCTTC	TRBV2	TRBJ1-2	-	once
CASGTGGSYNEQFF	TGTGCTAGTGGGACGGGGGGCTCCTACAATGAGCAGTTCTTC	TRBV12-5	TRBJ2-1	TRBD2	-
CASSLGLAGEIYNEQFF	TGTGCCAGCAGCCTCGGACTAGCGGGAGAAATCTACAATGAGCAGTTCTTC	TRBV7-9	TRBJ2-1	TRBD2	-
CASSQRTGQQETQYF	TGTGCCAGCAGTCAGCGAACGGGGCAACAAGAGACCCAGTACTTC	TRBV7-2	TRBJ2-5	-	-
CASSLGAGEQYF	TGTGCCAGCAGCTTAGGGGCAGGCGAGCAGTACTTC	TRBV13	TRBJ2-7	-	once
CASSLGGVTDTQYF	TGTGCCAGCAGCTTAGGGGGGGTGACAGATACGCAGTATTTT	TRBV7-3	TRBJ2-3	TRBD2	-
CASSRLGTSGTGELFF	TGTGCCAGCAGCCGGTTGGGGACTAGCGGGACCGGGGAGCTGTTTTTT	TRBV3-1/TRBV3-2	TRBJ2-2	TRBD2	-
CASGSVRGVQETQYF	TGTGCCAGCGGGAGTGTCAGGGGGGTGCAAGAGACCCAGTACTTC	TRBV6-5	TRBJ2-5	-	once
CASTDGGQSNEKLFF	TGTGCCAGCACCGACGGGGGGCAGTCTAATGAAAAACTGTTTTTT	TRBV2	TRBJ1-4	-	-
CASSLQDKGWETQYF	TGTGCCAGCAGTTTACAGGACAAAGGGTGGGAGACCCAGTACTTC	TRBV28	TRBJ2-5	-	-
CASSLDGRGRGETQYF	TGTGCCAGCAGCTTAGATGGGAGGGGGCGCGGAGAGACCCAGTACTTC	TRBV11-2	TRBJ2-5	-	-
CASSLLSANMNTEAFF	TGCGCCAGCAGCTTGCTGTCAGCTAACATGAACACTGAAGCTTTCTTT	TRBV5-1	TRBJ1-1	-	-
CASSLTGAKNIQYF	TGTGCCAGCAGCTTGACGGGGGCCAAAAACATTCAGTACTTC	TRBV5-6	TRBJ2-4	-	-
CASSLAPNEQFF	TGTGCCAGCAGCTTAGCTCCCAATGAGCAGTTCTTC	TRBV7-9	TRBJ2-1	-	-
CASSPWDGEQFF	TGTGCCAGCTCACCCTGGGATGGTGAGCAGTTCTTC	TRBV18	TRBJ2-1	-	-
CASSSFRGRDYGYTF	TGTGCCAGCAGCTCTTTCAGGGGGCGCGACTATGGCTACACCTTC	TRBV11-2	TRBJ1-2	TRBD1	-
CASSLTGVGEQYF	TGTGCCAGCAGTTTGACAGGGGTGGGCGAGCAGTACTTC	TRBV6-5	TRBJ2-7	TRBD1	-
CASSQSGTPWGEQYF	TGTGCCAGCAGCCAGAGCGGGACCCCTTGGGGGGAGCAGTACTTC	TRBV7-3	TRBJ2-7	TRBD2	-
CASSHSSYNEQFF	TGTGCCAGCAGCCATAGCAGTTACAATGAGCAGTTCTTC	TRBV3-1/TRBV3-2	TRBJ2-1	-	once
CASSQGTHYTQYF	TGTGCCAGCAGCCAAGGGACCCACTATACGCAGTATTTT	TRBV3-1/TRBV3-2	TRBJ2-3	-	-
CASSPGTSNTGELFF	TGTGCCAGCAGTCCTGGGACATCGAACACCGGGGAGCTGTTTTTT	TRBV27	TRBJ2-2	-	-
CASSDYDRARPEAFF	TGTGCCAGCAGTGACTATGACAGGGCGAGACCTGAAGCTTTCTTT	TRBV6-2/TRBV6-3	TRBJ1-1	TRBD1	-
CASTLRGSTYEQYF	TGTGCCAGCACCCTCAGGGGATCAACCTACGAGCAGTACTTC	TRBV28	TRBJ2-7	-	-
CASSGRLGTGSGANVLTF	TGTGCCAGCAGTGGACGCTTAGGGACGGGCTCTGGGGCCAACGTCCTGACTTTC	TRBV6-2/TRBV6-3	TRBJ2-6	-	-
CASSPRTGGGQPQHF	TGTGCCAGCAGTCCCCGGACAGGGGGAGGTCAGCCCCAGCATTTT	TRBV2	TRBJ1-5	TRBD1	-
CASSSGTDRIYGYTF	TGCGCCAGCAGCTCGGGGACAGACCGAATTTATGGCTACACCTTC	TRBV5-1	TRBJ1-2	TRBD1	-